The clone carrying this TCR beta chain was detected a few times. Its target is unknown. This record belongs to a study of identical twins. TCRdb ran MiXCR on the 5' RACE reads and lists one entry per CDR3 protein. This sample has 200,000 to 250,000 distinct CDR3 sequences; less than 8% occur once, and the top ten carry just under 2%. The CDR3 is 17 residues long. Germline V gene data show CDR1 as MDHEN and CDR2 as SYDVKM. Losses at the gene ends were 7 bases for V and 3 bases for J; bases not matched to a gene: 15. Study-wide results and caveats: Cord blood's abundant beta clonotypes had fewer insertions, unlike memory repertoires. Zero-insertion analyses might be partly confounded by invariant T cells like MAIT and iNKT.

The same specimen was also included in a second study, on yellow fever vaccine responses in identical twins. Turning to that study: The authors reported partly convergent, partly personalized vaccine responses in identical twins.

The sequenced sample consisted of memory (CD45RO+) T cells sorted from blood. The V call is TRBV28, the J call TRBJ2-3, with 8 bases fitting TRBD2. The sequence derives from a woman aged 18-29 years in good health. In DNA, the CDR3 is TGTGCCAGCATTTTCCCCCTGGGACTAGTCGGAACAGATACGCAGTATTTT. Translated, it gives CASIFPLGLVGTDTQYF.